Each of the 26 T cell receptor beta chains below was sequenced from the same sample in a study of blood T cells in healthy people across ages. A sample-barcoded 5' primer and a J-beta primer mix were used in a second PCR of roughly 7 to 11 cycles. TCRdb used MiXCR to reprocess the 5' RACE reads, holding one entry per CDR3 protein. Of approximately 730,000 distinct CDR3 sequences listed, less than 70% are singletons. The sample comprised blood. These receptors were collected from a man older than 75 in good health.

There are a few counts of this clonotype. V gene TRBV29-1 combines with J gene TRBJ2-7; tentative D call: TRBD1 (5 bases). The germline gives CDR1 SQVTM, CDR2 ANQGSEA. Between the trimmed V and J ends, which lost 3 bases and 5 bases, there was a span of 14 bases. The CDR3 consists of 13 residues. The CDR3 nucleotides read TGCAGCGTTGAGAAGGGGATAGTCGACGAGCAGTACTTC. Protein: CSVEKGIVDEQYF.

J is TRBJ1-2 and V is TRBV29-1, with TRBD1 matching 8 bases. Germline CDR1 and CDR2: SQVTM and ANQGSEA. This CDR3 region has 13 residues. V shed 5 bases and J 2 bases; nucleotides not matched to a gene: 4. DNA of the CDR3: TGCAGCGTTTGGGGGACAGGCAACTATGGCTACACCTTC. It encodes CSVWGTGNYGYTF.

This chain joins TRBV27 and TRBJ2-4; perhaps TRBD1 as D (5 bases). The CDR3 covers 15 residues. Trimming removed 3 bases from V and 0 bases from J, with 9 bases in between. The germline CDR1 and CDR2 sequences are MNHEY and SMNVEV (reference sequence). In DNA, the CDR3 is TGTGCCAGCAGTTTCAGGGATTCAGCCAAAAACATTCAGTACTTC. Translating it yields CASSFRDSAKNIQYF.

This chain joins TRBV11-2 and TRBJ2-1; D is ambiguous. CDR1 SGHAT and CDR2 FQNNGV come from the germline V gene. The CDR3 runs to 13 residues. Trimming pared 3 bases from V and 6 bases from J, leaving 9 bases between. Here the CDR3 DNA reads TGTGCCAGCAGCTTTAGTCCGTCCAATGAGCAGTTCTTC. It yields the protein CASSFSPSNEQFF.

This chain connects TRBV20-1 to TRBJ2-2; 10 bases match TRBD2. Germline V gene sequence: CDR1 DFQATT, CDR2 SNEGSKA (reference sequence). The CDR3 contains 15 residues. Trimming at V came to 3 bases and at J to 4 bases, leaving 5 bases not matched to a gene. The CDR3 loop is CSASPGTSVTGELFF. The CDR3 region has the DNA TGCAGTGCTAGCCCCGGGACTAGCGTCACCGGGGAGCTGTTTTTT.

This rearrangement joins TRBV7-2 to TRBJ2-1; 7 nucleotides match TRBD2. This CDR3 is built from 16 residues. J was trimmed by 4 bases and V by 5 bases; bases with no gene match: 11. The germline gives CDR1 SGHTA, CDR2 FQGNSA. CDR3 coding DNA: TGTGCCAGCAGCACCCGGACTAGGCCTATGTACAATGAGCAGTTCTTC. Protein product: CASSTRTRPMYNEQFF.

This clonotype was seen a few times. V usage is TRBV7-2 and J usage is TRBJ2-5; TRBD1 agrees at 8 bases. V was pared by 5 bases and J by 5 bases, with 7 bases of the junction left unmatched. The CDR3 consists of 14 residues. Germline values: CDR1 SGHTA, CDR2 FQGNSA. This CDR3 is CASSKGQAGETQYF. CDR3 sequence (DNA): TGTGCCAGCAGCAAGGGACAGGCGGGGGAGACCCAGTACTTC.

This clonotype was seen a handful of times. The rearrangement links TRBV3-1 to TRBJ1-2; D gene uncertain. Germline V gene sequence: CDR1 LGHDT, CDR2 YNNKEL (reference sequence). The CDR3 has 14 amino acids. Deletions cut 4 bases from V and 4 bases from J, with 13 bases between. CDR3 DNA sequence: TGTGCCAGCAGCCCCGACCCACAGCTCTATGGCTACACCTTC. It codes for CASSPDPQLYGYTF.

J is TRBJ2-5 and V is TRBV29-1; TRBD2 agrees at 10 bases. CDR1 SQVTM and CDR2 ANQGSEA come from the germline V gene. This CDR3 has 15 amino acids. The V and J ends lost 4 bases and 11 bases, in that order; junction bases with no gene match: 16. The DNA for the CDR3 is TGCAGCGTTGTAGGGCTAGCGGGAGTAGAGTGGGAGCAGTACTTC. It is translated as CSVVGLAGVEWEQYF.

The CDR3 region is CASSVYQGDTGELFF. The CDR3 nucleotides are TGTGCCAGCAGTGTATATCAGGGGGACACCGGGGAGCTGTTTTTT. The V gene is TRBV2, the J gene TRBJ2-2, with 7 bases identical to TRBD1. In germline, CDR1 is SNHLY, CDR2 FYNNEI. CDR3 length: 15 amino acids. Trimming removed 4 bases from V and 3 bases from J; junction bases left unmatched: 5.

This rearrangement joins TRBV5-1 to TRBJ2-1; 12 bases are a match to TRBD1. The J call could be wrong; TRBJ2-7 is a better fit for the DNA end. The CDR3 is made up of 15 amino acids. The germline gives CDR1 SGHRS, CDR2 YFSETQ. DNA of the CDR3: TGCGCCAGCAGAGGGACAGGGGGCTCCTGGGACGAGCAGTACTTC. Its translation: CASRGTGGSWDEQYF.

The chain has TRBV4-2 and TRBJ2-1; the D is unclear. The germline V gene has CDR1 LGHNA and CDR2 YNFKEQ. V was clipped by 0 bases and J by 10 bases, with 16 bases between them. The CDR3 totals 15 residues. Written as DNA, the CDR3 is TGTGCCAGCAGCCAAGAGGGTGGACCGTCCGCCGAGCAGTTCTTC. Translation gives CASSQEGGPSAEQFF.

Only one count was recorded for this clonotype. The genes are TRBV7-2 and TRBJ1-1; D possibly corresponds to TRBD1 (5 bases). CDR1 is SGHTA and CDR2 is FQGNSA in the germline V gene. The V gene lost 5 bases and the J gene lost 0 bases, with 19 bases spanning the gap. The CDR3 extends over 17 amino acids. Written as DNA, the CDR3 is TGTGCCAGCAGCCATCCGCGGCCAGGGAGCATGAACACTGAAGCTTTCTTT. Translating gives CASSHPRPGSMNTEAFF.

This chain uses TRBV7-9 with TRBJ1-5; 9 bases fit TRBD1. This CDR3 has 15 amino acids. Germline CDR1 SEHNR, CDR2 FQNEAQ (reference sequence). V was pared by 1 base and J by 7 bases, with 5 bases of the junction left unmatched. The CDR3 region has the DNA TGTGCCAGCAGCTTAGGTGGACAGGGGAACCAGCCCCAGCATTTT. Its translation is CASSLGGQGNQPQHF. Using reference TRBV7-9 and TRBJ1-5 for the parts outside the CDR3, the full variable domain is DTGVSQNPRHKITKRGQNVTFRCDPISEHNRLYWYRQTLGQGPEFLTYFQNEAQLEKSRLLSDRFSAERPKGSFSTLEIQRTEQGDSAMYLCASSLGGQGNQPQHFGDGTRLSIL.

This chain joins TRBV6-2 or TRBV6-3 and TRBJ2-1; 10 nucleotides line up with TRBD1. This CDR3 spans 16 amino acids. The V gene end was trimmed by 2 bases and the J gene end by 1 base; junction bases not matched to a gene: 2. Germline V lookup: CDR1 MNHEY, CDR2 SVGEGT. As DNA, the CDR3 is TGTGCCAGCAGTTACCTGGGACAGGGGTCCTACAATGAGCAGTTCTTC. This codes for CASSYLGQGSYNEQFF.

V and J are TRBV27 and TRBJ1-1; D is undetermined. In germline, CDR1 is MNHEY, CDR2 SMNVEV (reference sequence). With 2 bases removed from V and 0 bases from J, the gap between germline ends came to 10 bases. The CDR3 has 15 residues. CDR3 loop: CASSLDTAVNTEAFF. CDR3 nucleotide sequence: TGTGCCAGCAGTTTAGATACCGCAGTGAACACTGAAGCTTTCTTT.

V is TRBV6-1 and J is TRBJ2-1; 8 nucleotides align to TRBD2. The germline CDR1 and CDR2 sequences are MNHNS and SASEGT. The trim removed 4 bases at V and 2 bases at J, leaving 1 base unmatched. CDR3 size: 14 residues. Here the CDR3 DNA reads TGTGCCAGCAGTGCAGCGGGAGCCTACAATGAGCAGTTCTTC. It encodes CASSAAGAYNEQFF.

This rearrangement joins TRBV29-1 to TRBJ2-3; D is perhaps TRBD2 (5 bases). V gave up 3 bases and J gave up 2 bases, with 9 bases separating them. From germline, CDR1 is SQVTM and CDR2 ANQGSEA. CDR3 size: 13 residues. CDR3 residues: CSVDGRVTDTQYF. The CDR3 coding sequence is TGCAGCGTTGATGGGCGGGTCACAGATACGCAGTATTTT.

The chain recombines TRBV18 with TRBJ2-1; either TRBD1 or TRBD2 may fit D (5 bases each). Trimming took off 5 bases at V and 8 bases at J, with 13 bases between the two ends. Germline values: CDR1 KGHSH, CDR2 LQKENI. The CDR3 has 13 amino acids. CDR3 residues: CASSWDGGYEQFF. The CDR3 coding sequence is TGTGCCAGCTCATGGGACGGTGGATATGAGCAGTTCTTC.

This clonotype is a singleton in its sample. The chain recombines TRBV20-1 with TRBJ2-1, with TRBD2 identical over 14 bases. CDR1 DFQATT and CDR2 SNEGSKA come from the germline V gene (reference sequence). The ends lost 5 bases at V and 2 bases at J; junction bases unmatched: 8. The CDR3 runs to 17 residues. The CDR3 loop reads CSASGTSGSYPYNEQFF. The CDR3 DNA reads TGCAGTGCTTCCGGGACTAGCGGGAGTTACCCCTACAATGAGCAGTTCTTC.

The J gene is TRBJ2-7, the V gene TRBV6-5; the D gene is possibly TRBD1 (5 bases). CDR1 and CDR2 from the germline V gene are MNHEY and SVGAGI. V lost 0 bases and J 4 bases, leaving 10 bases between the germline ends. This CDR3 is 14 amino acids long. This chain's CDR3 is CASSYSQGPYEQYF. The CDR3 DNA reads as TGTGCCAGCAGTTACTCGCAGGGCCCTTACGAGCAGTACTTC.

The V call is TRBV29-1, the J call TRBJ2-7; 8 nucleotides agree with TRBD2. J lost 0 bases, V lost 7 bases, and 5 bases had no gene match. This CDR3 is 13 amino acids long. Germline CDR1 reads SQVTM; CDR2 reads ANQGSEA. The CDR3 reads CSGTSGVSYEQYF. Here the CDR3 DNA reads TGCAGCGGCACTAGCGGAGTCTCCTACGAGCAGTACTTC.

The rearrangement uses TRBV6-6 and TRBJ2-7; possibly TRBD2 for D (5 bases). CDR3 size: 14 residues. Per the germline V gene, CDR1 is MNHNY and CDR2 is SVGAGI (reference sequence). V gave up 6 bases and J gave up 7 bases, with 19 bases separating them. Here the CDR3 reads CASSPVAAPGEQYF. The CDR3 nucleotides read TGTGCCAGCAGCCCCGTTGCGGCCCCGGGGGAGCAGTACTTC.

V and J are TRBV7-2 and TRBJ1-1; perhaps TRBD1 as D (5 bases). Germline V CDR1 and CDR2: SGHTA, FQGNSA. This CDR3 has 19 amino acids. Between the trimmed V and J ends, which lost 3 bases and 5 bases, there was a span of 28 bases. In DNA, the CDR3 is TGTGCCAGCAGCTTGGGGATTACAGGCCTAACCGTCGGGAGGACTGAAGCTTTCTTT. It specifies CASSLGITGLTVGRTEAFF.

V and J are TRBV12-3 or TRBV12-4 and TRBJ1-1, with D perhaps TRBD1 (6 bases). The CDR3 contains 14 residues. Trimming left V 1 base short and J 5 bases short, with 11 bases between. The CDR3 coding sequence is TGTGCCAGCAGTTTAGGTCCAGGGGCTACTGAAGCTTTCTTT. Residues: CASSLGPGATEAFF.

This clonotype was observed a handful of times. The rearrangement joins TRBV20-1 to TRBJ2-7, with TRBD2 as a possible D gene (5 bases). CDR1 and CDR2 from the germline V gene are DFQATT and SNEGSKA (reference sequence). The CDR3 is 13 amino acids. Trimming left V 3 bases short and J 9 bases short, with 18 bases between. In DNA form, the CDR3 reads TGCAGTGCTAGTTGGACTGATACCCTAGGGCAGTACTTC. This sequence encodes CSASWTDTLGQYF.